A selection of T cell receptor beta chains follows, all from one sample in a study of shared clonotypes between healthy human individuals. Sequencing was performed with immunoSEQ multiplex PCR; in TCRdb, only in-frame clones are kept and a portion is missing. Of 1 million to 1.3 million clones in the sample, 78% were seen once. Sequenced: memory CD4+ T cells from PBMCs. The receptors derive from a man between 18 and 29 years old in good health. Some clones in this sample may be carry-over from other donors' samples. The CDR3 runs from the conserved cysteine through the conserved F or W. The D gene is left open where the match is weak. Clone size is stated in some rows and not others, as once, few, many or a class when expanded.

size: few; V: TRBV23-1; D: NA; J: TRBJ1-5; DNA: TGCGCCAGCAGTCAATCGACCAGGGACAATCAGCCCCAGCATTTT; CDR3: CASSQSTRDNQPQHF
size: once; V: TRBV28; D: NA; J: TRBJ1-1; DNA: TGTGCCAGCAGCGGGTTTTCGAACACTGAAGCTTTCTTT; CDR3: CASSGFSNTEAFF
size: NA; V: TRBV28; D: NA; J: TRBJ1-2; DNA: TGTGCCAGCAGTTTGGCACAGGGTCCAGGCTACACCTTC; CDR3: CASSLAQGPGYTF
size: NA; V: TRBV6-5; D: NA; J: TRBJ2-7; DNA: TGTGCCAGCAGTTACCAGGCGGCAACTTCCTACGAGCAGTACTTC; CDR3: CASSYQAATSYEQYF
size: NA; V: TRBV16; D: TRBD1; J: TRBJ2-1; DNA: TGTGCCAGCAGCCAATTGCGGACAGGGAATAATGAGCAGTTCTTC; CDR3: CASSQLRTGNNEQFF
size: NA; V: TRBV7-8; D: NA; J: TRBJ1-4; DNA: TGTGCCAGCAGCTCTAGGGGGGCAACTAATGAAAAACTGTTTTTT; CDR3: CASSSRGATNEKLFF
size: NA; V: TRBV6-5; D: TRBD1; J: TRBJ1-5; DNA: TGTGCCAGCAGTTCTCAGGGGGAAGTCCAGCCCCAGCATTTT; CDR3: CASSSQGEVQPQHF
size: once; V: TRBV19; D: TRBD1; J: TRBJ1-1; DNA: TGTGCCAGTAGCGAACAGGGGAAGAAAGCTTTCTTT; CDR3: CASSEQGKKAFF
size: NA; V: TRBV29-1; D: TRBD2; J: TRBJ2-7; DNA: TGCAGCGTAGCCCAACAACTAGCGGGAGCTGGCGAGCAGTACTTC; CDR3: CSVAQQLAGAGEQYF
size: NA; V: TRBV2; D: TRBD1; J: TRBJ1-4; DNA: TGTGCCAGCAGTGATTGGGGACAGCGGAATGAAAAACTGTTTTTT; CDR3: CASSDWGQRNEKLFF
size: NA; V: TRBV5-6; D: NA; J: TRBJ1-4; DNA: TGTGCCAGCAGCTTGTTTGGGGAGGAAAAACTGTTTTTT; CDR3: CASSLFGEEKLFF
size: NA; V: TRBV4-1; D: NA; J: TRBJ1-4; DNA: TGCGCCAGCAGCCAGGCGGTTTCGGAAAAACTGTTTTTT; CDR3: CASSQAVSEKLFF
size: NA; V: TRBV5-1; D: NA; J: TRBJ2-3; DNA: TGCGCCAGCAGCTTGGGGCTGAGACACGGAGGAGATACGCAGTATTTT; CDR3: CASSLGLRHGGDTQYF
size: NA; V: TRBV5-6; D: TRBD2; J: TRBJ2-7; DNA: TGTGCCAGCAGCCCGCGGACTAGCGGGAGACCCTACGAGCAGTACTTC; CDR3: CASSPRTSGRPYEQYF
size: NA; V: TRBV11-2; D: TRBD1; J: TRBJ1-3; DNA: TGTGCCAGCAGCGACCACAGGGGGTGGGGAAACACCATATATTTT; CDR3: CASSDHRGWGNTIYF
size: NA; V: TRBV28; D: NA; J: TRBJ1-3; DNA: TGTGCCAGCAGTTCTGCCCCGATCAGGGGAAACACCATATATTTT; CDR3: CASSSAPIRGNTIYF
size: NA; V: TRBV27; D: TRBD1; J: TRBJ2-3; DNA: TGTGCCAGCAGTTTCTGGGACAGGGGGCAGGACACGCAGTATTTT; CDR3: CASSFWDRGQDTQYF
size: NA; V: TRBV2; D: NA; J: TRBJ2-5; DNA: TGTGCCAGCAGTTCCGGACAGCCCCAGGCCCAGTACTTC; CDR3: CASSSGQPQAQYF
size: NA; V: TRBV4-1; D: NA; J: TRBJ2-2; DNA: TGCGCCAGCAGCCAAGTAGGGCTGGGGGGCGGGGAGCTGTTTTTT; CDR3: CASSQVGLGGGELFF
size: NA; V: TRBV9; D: NA; J: TRBJ2-2; DNA: TGTGCCAGCAGCGGAAGCGTCCATTCCGCGGGTGTCACCGGGGAGCTGTTTTTT; CDR3: CASSGSVHSAGVTGELFF
size: NA; V: TRBV7-6; D: TRBD1; J: TRBJ1-1; DNA: TGTGCCAGCAGCCAGGGGCAGGGGGGTGAAGCTTTCTTT; CDR3: CASSQGQGGEAFF
size: NA; V: TRBV21-1; D: NA; J: TRBJ1-2; DNA: TGTGCCAGGCGCCGGGGGCACGGCTACACCTTC; CDR3: CARRRGHGYTF
size: once; V: TRBV18; D: NA; J: TRBJ1-2; DNA: TGTGCCAGCTCACCGGAGGGGGGCTACACCTTC; CDR3: CASSPEGGYTF
size: once; V: TRBV6-5; D: TRBD2; J: TRBJ2-1; DNA: TGTGCCAGCAGTTACGGAGGTAGCGGGAGCAATGAGCAGTTCTTC; CDR3: CASSYGGSGSNEQFF
size: NA; V: TRBV6-5; D: TRBD1; J: TRBJ2-2; DNA: TGTGCCAGCTTCGAGGGACAGGGGTATTCCGGGGAGCTGTTTTTT; CDR3: CASFEGQGYSGELFF
size: NA; V: TRBV2; D: NA; J: TRBJ1-5; DNA: TGTGCCAGCAGTGTTGGTGGGGGGCGACAGCCCCAGCATTTT; CDR3: CASSVGGGRQPQHF
size: NA; V: TRBV13; D: NA; J: TRBJ2-1; DNA: TGTGCCAGCAGCTTAGGCCGAGCATGGGGGTCGGGTGAGCAGTTCTTC; CDR3: CASSLGRAWGSGEQFF
size: NA; V: TRBV5-6; D: NA; J: TRBJ1-1; DNA: TGTGCCAGCAGCTTGCCAGGGAATCTGAACACTGAAGCTTTCTTT; CDR3: CASSLPGNLNTEAFF
size: NA; V: TRBV29-1; D: NA; J: TRBJ1-4; DNA: TGCAGCGTACAACAGGCTTATAATGAAAAACTGTTTTTT; CDR3: CSVQQAYNEKLFF
size: NA; V: TRBV7-2; D: NA; J: TRBJ1-3; DNA: TGTGCCAGCAGCTTCTCAGGGAACGCTGGAAACACCATATATTTT; CDR3: CASSFSGNAGNTIYF
size: once; V: TRBV29-1; D: NA; J: TRBJ2-3; DNA: TGCAGCGCGGTGGGAGGGGGTGTGCTGGGCACAGATACGCAGTATTTT; CDR3: CSAVGGGVLGTDTQYF
size: NA; V: TRBV4-1; D: NA; J: TRBJ2-1; DNA: TGCGCCAGCAGCCGAGTACTAGCCTCTGAGGGTAATGAGCAGTTCTTC; CDR3: CASSRVLASEGNEQFF
size: NA; V: TRBV5-8; D: TRBD1; J: TRBJ1-4; DNA: TGTGCCAGCAGTACGGGACAGCCTGCCGGGACAACTAATGAAAAACTGTTTTTT; CDR3: CASSTGQPAGTTNEKLFF
size: NA; V: TRBV5-1; D: TRBD1; J: TRBJ1-2; DNA: TGCGCCAGCAGCTTTACCCCGGACAGGACAGATGGCTACACCTTC; CDR3: CASSFTPDRTDGYTF
size: NA; V: TRBV4-1; D: TRBD1; J: TRBJ1-4; DNA: TGCGCCAGCAGCCCACTTACAGGGGGCCGGGTTGCAACTAATGAAAAACTGTTTTTT; CDR3: CASSPLTGGRVATNEKLFF
size: NA; V: TRBV6-1; D: NA; J: TRBJ2-3; DNA: TGTGCCATTGGGCCCTACGATCATGATACGCAGTATTTT; CDR3: CAIGPYDHDTQYF
size: NA; V: TRBV19; D: TRBD1; J: TRBJ1-5; DNA: TGTGCCAGTACGGTCGGGGGACAGGGGTATCAGCCCCAGCATTTT; CDR3: CASTVGGQGYQPQHF
size: NA; V: TRBV30; D: NA; J: TRBJ2-5; DNA: TGTGCCTGGAGTGGGGGGTGGGAGACCCAGTACTTC; CDR3: CAWSGGWETQYF
size: NA; V: TRBV28; D: TRBD1; J: TRBJ1-2; DNA: TGTGCCAGCAGCCACGACAGGGGGCGCGTCTATGGCTACACCTTC; CDR3: CASSHDRGRVYGYTF
size: NA; V: TRBV6-6; D: NA; J: TRBJ2-1; DNA: TGTGCCAGCAGTATCGAGTCCGAGCAGTTCTTC; CDR3: CASSIESEQFF
size: NA; V: TRBV7-3; D: NA; J: TRBJ2-1; DNA: TGTGCCAGCAGCTCAGGATGGGGCGATGAGCAGTTCTTC; CDR3: CASSSGWGDEQFF
size: NA; V: TRBV18; D: NA; J: TRBJ1-5; DNA: TGTGCCAGCTCTCCCCCGGGGAGCCCTAGCAATCAGCCCCAGCATTTT; CDR3: CASSPPGSPSNQPQHF
size: NA; V: TRBV19; D: NA; J: TRBJ2-7; DNA: TGTGCCAGTAGTATGAGGGAGGTGTCCGAGCAGTACTTC; CDR3: CASSMREVSEQYF
size: once; V: TRBV7-2; D: NA; J: TRBJ2-7; DNA: TGTGCCAGCAGCTTAGAGGCAGGGCGAAGCGAGCAGTACTTC; CDR3: CASSLEAGRSEQYF
size: NA; V: TRBV5-1; D: NA; J: TRBJ2-2; DNA: TGCGCCAGCAGCTTCGGGACCTCGAACACCGGGGAGCTGTTTTTT; CDR3: CASSFGTSNTGELFF
size: NA; V: TRBV10-3; D: TRBD1; J: TRBJ2-1; DNA: TGTGCCATCAGTGACCCCGGGACAGGGGGGGACAATGAGCAGTTCTTC; CDR3: CAISDPGTGGDNEQFF
size: NA; V: TRBV9; D: NA; J: TRBJ2-2; DNA: TGTGCCAGCAGCGTAGATTTTGCCACCGGGGAGCTGTTTTTT; CDR3: CASSVDFATGELFF